The 2 T cell receptor beta chains in this list originate from one sample, sequenced in a study of a mutant IDH1 vaccine in newly diagnosed glioma. What these receptors recognize is not known. Data came from immunoSEQ multiplex PCR; TCRdb stores just in-frame clones and leaves some out. The sample records over 45,000 clones, 75% to 90% being singletons. This sample's time point: week 23, last vaccination. Vaccination comprised doses that each held 300 ug of mutant IDH1 20-mer peptide, plus topical imiquimod. The sample was PBMCs, taken from a glioma patient whose treatment included an IDH1 peptide vaccine. The receptors were sampled from a man aged 40-50 years with glioma.

The V call is TRBV6-5, the J call TRBJ1-5; TRBD1 might be the D (5 bases). The germline V gene has CDR1 MNHEY and CDR2 SVGAGI. CDR3 length equals 16 residues. V lost 0 bases and J lost 6, with 15 bases in between. CDR3 DNA sequence: TGTGCCAGCAGTTACTCGATGGATGGGGGAGGTCAGCCCCAGCATTTT. Translation gives CASSYSMDGGGQPQHF.

The gene calls are TRBV30 and TRBJ2-1, with 10 bases identical to TRBD2. Germline loops: CDR1 GTSNPN, CDR2 SVGIG (reference sequence). V dropped 1 base and J dropped 10; count of bases not matched to a gene: 7. This CDR3 comprises 14 residues. This chain's CDR3 is CAWSETAGGREQFF. CDR3 DNA: TGTGCCTGGAGTGAGACAGCGGGGGGGCGGGAGCAGTTCTTC.